This TCR beta chain comes out of a study of cytomegalovirus exposure and HLA in healthy donors. Study-wide points: In vitro assays verified that three CMV-associated chains recognized CMV antigens specifically.

The CDR3 spans 15 residues. Germline V gene sequence: CDR1 MNHNS, CDR2 SASEGT. J was trimmed by 3 bases and V by 8 bases; bases with no gene match: 11. A remark on this clone: The antigen remains unidentified.

PCR was performed using 60 Vbeta and 13 Jbeta primers. Data came from immunoSEQ multiplex PCR; TCRdb stores just in-frame clones and leaves some out. Here the sample table reports under 150,000 clones. The chain couples TRBV6-1 to TRBJ2-7; 9 bases fit TRBD2. The sequenced material came from PBMCs. The receptor's source is a woman aged 55 to 70 in good health and CMV-seronegative. The CDR3 DNA is TGTGCCAGCGGGGGGACTAGCCTGAGTGGCTACGAGCAGTACTTC. It specifies CASGGTSLSGYEQYF.